This TCR beta chain was obtained from a study of response to subunit inactivated influenza vaccine. Findings and caveats of the study: Few additional T cells are recruited per seasonal influenza vaccination, authors suggested.

This clonotype was counted only a few times. Its antigen is still unknown. Per the germline V gene, CDR1 is DFQATT and CDR2 is SNEGSKA (reference sequence). V shed 0 bases and J shed 6 bases, with 8 bases lying between them. There are 12 residues in the CDR3. From the RT-PCR reads, TCRdb called clonotypes with MiXCR, one entry per CDR3 protein. The sample contains 590,000 or so distinct CDR3 sequences, 14% of which appear only once. The chain joins TRBV20-1 to TRBJ1-2, with a weak D call TRBD1 (5 bases). Sequencing was performed on PBMCs from blood, taken 14 to 15 days before vaccination. This clonotype was obtained from a man aged 50 or older who received an inactivated influenza vaccine. The CDR3 DNA sequence: TGCAGTGCTAGAGACCGGGGGGATGGCTACACCTTC. It encodes CSARDRGDGYTF.